Below, one TCR beta chain is given with its context. The antigen remains unidentified. Primers: 60 Vbeta forward and 13 Jbeta reverse. Profiled with immunoSEQ multiplex PCR; TCRdb holds only in-frame clones, not every one. The data contain roughly 100,000 clones, 69% of them singletons. The sample originates from a study of cytomegalovirus exposure and HLA in healthy donors. Study results and caveats: A later analysis reportedly found that, within productive TCRs, an Asian-associated ancestry cluster had fewer N-insertions than the mean observed across the approximately 690 donors. Across donors, sequencing depth was assumed by presence/absence analyses to be roughly uniform.

The ends were cut back, 0 bases at V and 5 bases at J, with 8 bases in the middle. This CDR3 contains 13 residues. Germline V CDR1 and CDR2: SGDLS, YYNGEE. Sequencing was performed on PBMCs. The V and J genes are TRBV9 and TRBJ1-2; D gene unclear. The receptor comes from a man aged 25 to 40 in good health and CMV-seronegative. CDR3 sequence: CASSVDTAYGYTF. CDR3 DNA: TGTGCCAGCAGCGTAGACACCGCTTATGGCTACACCTTC.